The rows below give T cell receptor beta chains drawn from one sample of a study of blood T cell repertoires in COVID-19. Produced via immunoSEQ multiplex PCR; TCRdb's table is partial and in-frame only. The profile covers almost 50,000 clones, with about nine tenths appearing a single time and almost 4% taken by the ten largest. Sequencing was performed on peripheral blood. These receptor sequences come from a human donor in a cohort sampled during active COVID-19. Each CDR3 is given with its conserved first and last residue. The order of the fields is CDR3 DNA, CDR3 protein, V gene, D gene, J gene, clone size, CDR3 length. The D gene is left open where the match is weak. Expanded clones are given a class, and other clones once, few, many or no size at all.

TGCGCCAGCAGCCCAAAGGCTAGCGGACAAGAGACCCAGTACTTC	CASSPKASGQETQYF	TRBV5-1	TRBD2	TRBJ2-5	NA	15
TGTGCCAGCAGTGAACTAGCGGGAGGGCCAGATACGCAGTATTTT	CASSELAGGPDTQYF	TRBV6-1	TRBD2	TRBJ2-3	NA	15
TGCGCCAGCAGCAGGGGGACTAGTTTCAGTCCAGATACGCAGTATTTT	CASSRGTSFSPDTQYF	TRBV5-1	TRBD2	TRBJ2-3	NA	16
TGTGCCAGCAGTTTTTCCGGGGATGAAAAACTGTTTTTT	CASSFSGDEKLFF	TRBV6-5	NA	TRBJ1-4	NA	13
TGTGCCGGAGTTACGTGGAGGACCGGGATAAGGTCGGGTAATGAAAAACTGTTTTTT	CAGVTWRTGIRSGNEKLFF	TRBV30	NA	TRBJ1-4	NA	19
TGTGCCAGTAGTCCCCAATCTGCGGGGGCGGGGGAGCAGTACTTC	CASSPQSAGAGEQYF	TRBV19	NA	TRBJ2-7	NA	15
TGTGCCAGCAGCTTGGGTTCCGTCGTGTCGGGTCAGCCCCAGCATTTT	CASSLGSVVSGQPQHF	TRBV5-6	NA	TRBJ1-5	once	16
TGCAGCGTTGGGACAAGCTCCTACGAGCAGTACTTC	CSVGTSSYEQYF	TRBV29-1	NA	TRBJ2-7	NA	12
TGCGCCAGCAGCCCAGTCCGGGACAGGGGTCCTTCTGGGGCCAACGTCCTGACTTTC	CASSPVRDRGPSGANVLTF	TRBV4-1	TRBD1	TRBJ2-6	NA	19
TGCGCCAGCAGTGAGTTTGGACAGGGTCTTATTGGGGACACTGAAGCTTTCTTT	CASSEFGQGLIGDTEAFF	TRBV10-1	TRBD1	TRBJ1-1	NA	18
TGTGCCAGCAGTTCCGGTACCTTTTTCTCTGGAAACACCATATATTTT	CASSSGTFFSGNTIYF	TRBV28	NA	TRBJ1-3	few	16
TGCGCCAGCAGCCCACCGGGGGTTGGAACTGAAGCTTTCTTT	CASSPPGVGTEAFF	TRBV4-1	NA	TRBJ1-1	NA	14
TGTGCCACCAGTGATCGGCTCCAGGGATCAGATACGCAGTATTTT	CATSDRLQGSDTQYF	TRBV24-1	NA	TRBJ2-3	NA	15
TGTGCCACCAGTGAGCGGAACACAGATACGCAGTATTTT	CATSERNTDTQYF	TRBV24-1	NA	TRBJ2-3	NA	13
TGTGCCAGCAGTTACGAGGCGGGAGGTTGGAATGAGCAGTTCTTC	CASSYEAGGWNEQFF	TRBV6-5	TRBD2	TRBJ2-1	once	15
TGTGCCAGTACCCACCGGGGGGACATTCAGTACTTC	CASTHRGDIQYF	TRBV19	TRBD2	TRBJ2-4	NA	12
TGTGCCAGTAGTCTTTGGGACAGCACGGCCCCAGCGGGTCTTACGAACACCGGGGAGCTGTTTTTT	CASSLWDSTAPAGLTNTGELFF	TRBV19	NA	TRBJ2-2	once	22
TGCGCCAGCACACGGACAGGGATCGGTGGCTACACCTTC	CASTRTGIGGYTF	TRBV4-1	TRBD1	TRBJ1-2	NA	13
TGTGCCAGCAGCTTATTTGGGACTAGCGGGAACTCCTACGAGCAGTACTTC	CASSLFGTSGNSYEQYF	TRBV5-4	TRBD2	TRBJ2-7	NA	17
TGTGCCAGCAGCCCTCGCACAGATACGCAGTATTTT	CASSPRTDTQYF	TRBV9	NA	TRBJ2-3	NA	12
TGTGCCAGCAGTCCCGATTACAGGGGGCAACGCTACGAGCAGTACTTC	CASSPDYRGQRYEQYF	TRBV28	TRBD1	TRBJ2-7	NA	16
TGTGCCACCAGCAGAGATCGTTTAACAGGGCCTGAAAAACTGTTTTTT	CATSRDRLTGPEKLFF	TRBV15	NA	TRBJ1-4	NA	16
TGTGCCAGCAGCAGCCCCACCGAACTTAACTACGAGCAGTACTTC	CASSSPTELNYEQYF	TRBV5-4	NA	TRBJ2-7	NA	15
TGTGCCAGCATCGAGAGACTAGCGGGAAAACCTTTAAGCTCCTACAATGAGCAGTTCTTC	CASIERLAGKPLSSYNEQFF	TRBV2	TRBD2	TRBJ2-1	once	20
TGTGCCAGCAGCGTAAACCAGGGGCTTCAGTACGAGCAGTACTTC	CASSVNQGLQYEQYF	TRBV9	NA	TRBJ2-7	once	15
TGTGCCAGCAGTTTATCTGGCAGGGCTTCTTCACCCCTCCACTTT	CASSLSGRASSPLHF	TRBV27	NA	TRBJ1-6	NA	15
TGTGCCAGTACCCATGCCGGGACAGGGGATGTCCACGAGCAGTACTTC	CASTHAGTGDVHEQYF	TRBV19	TRBD1	TRBJ2-7	NA	16
TGTGCCAGCAGCGTATCCCTCCCGGGGACAGTGGAGTGGGGTGGCTACACCTTC	CASSVSLPGTVEWGGYTF	TRBV9	TRBD1	TRBJ1-2	few	18